This TCR beta chain was captured by sequencing in a study of technical replicates of blood from a few donors listed by TCRdb under 2017. Libraries came from the immunoSEQ multiplex PCR assay. TCRdb took this table from immuneACCESS and kept in-frame rearrangements with V and J called. Such tables lack part of the clones; where checked against another copy, unresolved V genes explain under half of the gap, and the rest is unexplained. The sample includes about 75,000 clones, with 80% to 95% observed a single time. The ten biggest clones cover over 0.35% of the sample. From its cysteine to its phenylalanine, the CDR3 spans 13 amino acids. Only the CDR3 region is kept as DNA, spanning 39 bases read in frame from base 1. From the germline V gene, CDR1 is KGHSH and CDR2 is LQKENI. V is cut by 5 bases and J by 2 bases, and the space between the germline ends is 9 bases. A remark on this clone: Its antigen specificity is not known. No much larger clone is present one base from it, and per-base qualities are unavailable.

This receptor was taken from a human donor in good health. Sequenced: T cells isolated from PBMCs. The sequence links TRBV18 to TRBJ2-5; possibly the D gene is TRBD1, per 6 matching bases. The CDR3 sequence is CASSGQRQETQYF. The DNA sequence follows: TGTGCCAGCTCAGGACAGCGTCAAGAGACCCAGTACTTC. Beyond the CDR3, the reference TRBV18 and TRBJ2-5 genes provide the residues; the full variable domain reads: NAGVMQNPRHLVRRRGQEARLRCSPMKGHSHVYWYRQLPEEGLKFMVYLQKENIIDESGMPKERFSAEFPKEGPSILRIQQVVRGDSAAYFCASSGQRQETQYFGPGTRLLVL.